These T cell receptor beta chains were read from a single sample in a study of blood T cells in healthy people across ages. TCRdb passed the 5' RACE reads through MiXCR, listing each CDR3 protein once. The sample consists of roughly 1,300,000 distinct CDR3 sequences, approximately 63% of them appearing once. Specimen: blood. The source of these receptors is a man between 18 and 35 years old in good health. The CDR3 runs from the conserved cysteine through the conserved F or W. Each record gives: clone size, D gene, J gene, V gene, CDR3 DNA, CDR3 protein. The D gene is left open where the match is weak. The size of a clone is reported for some rows only, either as once, few or many, or as a class for expanded clones.

abundance: once
d_gene: NA
j_gene: TRBJ2-3
v_gene: TRBV29-1
CDR3nt: TGCAGCGTTCCTAGCGCCCGCACAGATACGCAGTATTTT
CDR3aa: CSVPSARTDTQYF

abundance: few
d_gene: TRBD1
j_gene: TRBJ2-2
v_gene: TRBV29-1
CDR3nt: TGCAGCGTTGATACAGGGGGCGACTGGACCGGGGAGCTGTTTTTT
CDR3aa: CSVDTGGDWTGELFF

abundance: NA
d_gene: NA
j_gene: TRBJ2-7
v_gene: TRBV20-1
CDR3nt: TGCAGTGCTAGAGGGTCAGGAGGTTGGTACGAGCAGTACTTC
CDR3aa: CSARGSGGWYEQYF

abundance: NA
d_gene: TRBD1
j_gene: TRBJ1-1
v_gene: TRBV6-2/TRBV6-3
CDR3nt: TGTGCCAGCAGTTACTCGACCAGGACAGGGATGACTGAAGCTTTCTTT
CDR3aa: CASSYSTRTGMTEAFF

abundance: NA
d_gene: NA
j_gene: TRBJ1-1
v_gene: TRBV5-6
CDR3nt: TGTGCCAGCAGCTCGAGTACGTATGAAGCTTTCTTT
CDR3aa: CASSSSTYEAFF

abundance: NA
d_gene: NA
j_gene: TRBJ2-7
v_gene: TRBV7-9
CDR3nt: TGTGCCACGTCACCGGGGTCGTTCTCCTACGAGCAGTACTTC
CDR3aa: CATSPGSFSYEQYF

abundance: NA
d_gene: NA
j_gene: TRBJ1-2
v_gene: TRBV7-8
CDR3nt: TGTGCCAGCAGCAACCGGGCCCGCTATGGCTACACCTTC
CDR3aa: CASSNRARYGYTF

abundance: NA
d_gene: NA
j_gene: TRBJ1-5
v_gene: TRBV7-2
CDR3nt: TGTGCCAGCAGCTTAGACGCGGGGCAGCCCCAGCATTTT
CDR3aa: CASSLDAGQPQHF

abundance: NA
d_gene: NA
j_gene: TRBJ2-1
v_gene: TRBV20-1
CDR3nt: TGCAGTGTAAGGTGGAGCTCCTACAATGAGCAGTTCTTC
CDR3aa: CSVRWSSYNEQFF

abundance: NA
d_gene: NA
j_gene: TRBJ2-7
v_gene: TRBV7-2
CDR3nt: TGTGCCAGCAGCTCACCCGAAGCCCGTGGTGATGAGCAGTACTTC
CDR3aa: CASSSPEARGDEQYF

abundance: NA
d_gene: NA
j_gene: TRBJ2-7
v_gene: TRBV7-9
CDR3nt: TGTGCCAGCAGCTCTAGAACGGTTAACGACGAGCAGTACTTC
CDR3aa: CASSSRTVNDEQYF

abundance: NA
d_gene: NA
j_gene: TRBJ2-5
v_gene: TRBV7-9
CDR3nt: TGTGCCAGCAGCGGAACCAGTTGGGGGGCAGAGACCCAGTACTTC
CDR3aa: CASSGTSWGAETQYF

abundance: many
d_gene: TRBD1
j_gene: TRBJ2-7
v_gene: TRBV13
CDR3nt: TGTGCCAGCAGTCCCGGGACAGGGTACTACGAGCAGTACTTC
CDR3aa: CASSPGTGYYEQYF

abundance: NA
d_gene: NA
j_gene: TRBJ1-6
v_gene: TRBV4-1
CDR3nt: TGCGCCAGCAGCCTACTGCTACGCTCCCATAATTCACCCCTCCACTTT
CDR3aa: CASSLLLRSHNSPLHF

abundance: NA
d_gene: TRBD1
j_gene: TRBJ1-2
v_gene: TRBV12-3/TRBV12-4
CDR3nt: TGTGCCAGCAGAAGCGGACAGGGGGTCTATGGCTACACCTTC
CDR3aa: CASRSGQGVYGYTF

abundance: NA
d_gene: NA
j_gene: TRBJ2-1
v_gene: TRBV9
CDR3nt: TGTGCCAGCAGCGTTAGGGCGGGATACTACAATGAGCAGTTCTTC
CDR3aa: CASSVRAGYYNEQFF

abundance: once
d_gene: TRBD1
j_gene: TRBJ2-3
v_gene: TRBV2
CDR3nt: TGTGCCAGCAGAGCCGGGTTGGGACAGGGATTATTGAGCACAGATACGCAGTATTTT
CDR3aa: CASRAGLGQGLLSTDTQYF

abundance: NA
d_gene: TRBD2
j_gene: TRBJ2-5
v_gene: TRBV20-1
CDR3nt: TGCAGTGCTAGGGAACTAGCGGGTTCCCAAGAGACCCAGTACTTC
CDR3aa: CSARELAGSQETQYF

abundance: NA
d_gene: NA
j_gene: TRBJ1-2
v_gene: TRBV12-3/TRBV12-4
CDR3nt: TGTGTCAGCAGCCGGGGACTGGCTAACTATGGCTACACCTTC
CDR3aa: CVSSRGLANYGYTF

abundance: NA
d_gene: TRBD1
j_gene: TRBJ1-4
v_gene: TRBV4-2
CDR3nt: TGTGCCAGCAGCCAAAGGGGGCCAGGGGACACACTTAATGAAAAACTGTTTTTT
CDR3aa: CASSQRGPGDTLNEKLFF

abundance: few
d_gene: NA
j_gene: TRBJ1-1
v_gene: TRBV5-6
CDR3nt: TGTGCCAGCAGCCAGCGGACAGCGATGAACACGGAAGCTTTCTTT
CDR3aa: CASSQRTAMNTEAFF

abundance: few
d_gene: NA
j_gene: TRBJ2-7
v_gene: TRBV29-1
CDR3nt: TGCAGCGTTGAAGGCCAGGAAACCTACGAGCAGTACTTC
CDR3aa: CSVEGQETYEQYF

abundance: NA
d_gene: NA
j_gene: TRBJ2-7
v_gene: TRBV20-1
CDR3nt: TGCAGTGCTAGGACCGGGATGGGCGAGCAGTACTTC
CDR3aa: CSARTGMGEQYF

abundance: once
d_gene: NA
j_gene: TRBJ2-3
v_gene: TRBV2
CDR3nt: TGTGCCAGTTTATCTTCTAATACGCAGTATTTT
CDR3aa: CASLSSNTQYF

abundance: NA
d_gene: NA
j_gene: TRBJ2-1
v_gene: TRBV29-1
CDR3nt: TGCAGCGCCGACCTGATTGTGGGGAGCAATGAGCAGTTCTTC
CDR3aa: CSADLIVGSNEQFF

abundance: NA
d_gene: TRBD1
j_gene: TRBJ2-7
v_gene: TRBV28
CDR3nt: TGTGCCAGCACCCGGGACAGTATTCCAAGTAGCTACGAGCAGTACTTC
CDR3aa: CASTRDSIPSSYEQYF

abundance: NA
d_gene: NA
j_gene: TRBJ1-5
v_gene: TRBV15
CDR3nt: TGTGCCACCAGCTCGGGTTTCGGCAATCAGCCCCAGCATTTT
CDR3aa: CATSSGFGNQPQHF

abundance: few
d_gene: NA
j_gene: TRBJ2-3
v_gene: TRBV29-1
CDR3nt: TGCAGCTTCAGTCCCAGCACAGATACGCAGTATTTT
CDR3aa: CSFSPSTDTQYF

abundance: NA
d_gene: NA
j_gene: TRBJ2-1
v_gene: TRBV4-3
CDR3nt: TGCGCCACTTCGGCAGGGGTTAGGAATGAGCAGTTCTTC
CDR3aa: CATSAGVRNEQFF

abundance: NA
d_gene: NA
j_gene: TRBJ2-7
v_gene: TRBV27
CDR3nt: TGTGCCAGCCAGGGGACTGCTCGCTACGAGCAGTACTTC
CDR3aa: CASQGTARYEQYF

abundance: few
d_gene: NA
j_gene: TRBJ1-1
v_gene: TRBV5-5
CDR3nt: TGTGCCAGCAGCTTGGGGCCTCCCCGCGTAGGGAACACTGAAGCTTTCTTT
CDR3aa: CASSLGPPRVGNTEAFF

abundance: NA
d_gene: TRBD1
j_gene: TRBJ1-1
v_gene: TRBV13
CDR3nt: TGTGCCAGCAGCCCGACAGGGGGTTCGAACACTGAAGCTTTCTTT
CDR3aa: CASSPTGGSNTEAFF

abundance: NA
d_gene: NA
j_gene: TRBJ2-1
v_gene: TRBV4-2
CDR3nt: TGTGCCAGCAGCCATGGGTCAGGGGGGAGCTCCTACAATGAGCAGTTCTTC
CDR3aa: CASSHGSGGSSYNEQFF

abundance: NA
d_gene: NA
j_gene: TRBJ2-7
v_gene: TRBV6-5
CDR3nt: TGTGCCAGCAGTTACTCAAGAAGTGCTGGGGAGCAGTACTTC
CDR3aa: CASSYSRSAGEQYF

abundance: NA
d_gene: TRBD1
j_gene: TRBJ1-1
v_gene: TRBV27
CDR3nt: TGTGCCAGCAGTTTGGGTACAGGGGCGCGCACTGAAGCTTTCTTT
CDR3aa: CASSLGTGARTEAFF

abundance: NA
d_gene: NA
j_gene: TRBJ2-5
v_gene: TRBV27
CDR3nt: TGTGCCAGCAGTTCATGGAGGGAGCGAGAGACCCAGTACTTC
CDR3aa: CASSSWRERETQYF

abundance: NA
d_gene: TRBD1
j_gene: TRBJ1-1
v_gene: TRBV5-1
CDR3nt: TGCGCCAGCAGACCTCGACAGGGAAGTGCGGCGAACACTGAAGCTTTCTTT
CDR3aa: CASRPRQGSAANTEAFF

abundance: NA
d_gene: NA
j_gene: TRBJ2-3
v_gene: TRBV10-1
CDR3nt: TGCGCCATTCGGGACAAAAGGCTTACCGGCACAGATACGCAGTATTTT
CDR3aa: CAIRDKRLTGTDTQYF

abundance: NA
d_gene: NA
j_gene: TRBJ2-3
v_gene: TRBV27
CDR3nt: TGTGCCAGCAGTTTATCCGAGCCGCAACACGATGGTACGCAGTATTTT
CDR3aa: CASSLSEPQHDGTQYF